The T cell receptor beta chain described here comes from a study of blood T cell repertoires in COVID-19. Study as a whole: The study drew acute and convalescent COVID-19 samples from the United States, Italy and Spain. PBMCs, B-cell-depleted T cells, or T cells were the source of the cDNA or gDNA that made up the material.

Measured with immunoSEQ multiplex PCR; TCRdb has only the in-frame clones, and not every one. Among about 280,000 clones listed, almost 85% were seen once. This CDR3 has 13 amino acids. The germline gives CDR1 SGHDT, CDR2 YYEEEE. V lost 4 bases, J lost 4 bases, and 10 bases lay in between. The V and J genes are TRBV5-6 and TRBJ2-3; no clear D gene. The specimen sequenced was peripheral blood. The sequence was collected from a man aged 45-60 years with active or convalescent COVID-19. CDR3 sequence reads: CASSLLDADTQYF. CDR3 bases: TGTGCCAGCAGCCTCTTAGATGCAGATACGCAGTATTTT.